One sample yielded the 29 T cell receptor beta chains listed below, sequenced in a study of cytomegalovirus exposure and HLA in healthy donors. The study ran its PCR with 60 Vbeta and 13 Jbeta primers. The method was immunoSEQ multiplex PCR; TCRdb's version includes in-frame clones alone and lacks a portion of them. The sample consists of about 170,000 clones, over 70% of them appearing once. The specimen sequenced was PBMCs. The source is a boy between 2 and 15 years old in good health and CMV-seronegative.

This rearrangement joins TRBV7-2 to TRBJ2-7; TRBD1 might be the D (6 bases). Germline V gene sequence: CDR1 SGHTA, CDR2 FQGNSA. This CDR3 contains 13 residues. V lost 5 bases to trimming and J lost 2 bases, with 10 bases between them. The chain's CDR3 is CASSRDNPYEQYF. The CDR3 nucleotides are TGTGCCAGCAGCCGGGACAACCCCTACGAGCAGTACTTC.

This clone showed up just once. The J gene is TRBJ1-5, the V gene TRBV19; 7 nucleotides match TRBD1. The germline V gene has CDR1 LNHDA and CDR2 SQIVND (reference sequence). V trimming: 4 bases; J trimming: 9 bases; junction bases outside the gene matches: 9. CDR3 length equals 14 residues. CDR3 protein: CASSKVGGTGPQHF. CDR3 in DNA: TGTGCCAGTAGTAAAGTAGGGGGCACGGGGCCCCAGCATTTT.

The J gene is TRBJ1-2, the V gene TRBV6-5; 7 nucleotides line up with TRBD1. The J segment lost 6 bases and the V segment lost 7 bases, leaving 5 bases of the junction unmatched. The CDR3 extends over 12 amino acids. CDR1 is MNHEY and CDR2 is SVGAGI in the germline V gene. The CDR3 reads CASKQGLDGYTF. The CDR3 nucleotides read TGTGCCAGCAAACAGGGGTTAGATGGCTACACCTTC.

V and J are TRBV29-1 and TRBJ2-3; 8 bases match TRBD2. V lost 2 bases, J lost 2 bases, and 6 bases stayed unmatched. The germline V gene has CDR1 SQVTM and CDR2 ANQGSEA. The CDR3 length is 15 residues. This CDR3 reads CSVERSSGPTDTQYF. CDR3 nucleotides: TGCAGCGTTGAAAGATCTAGCGGGCCCACAGATACGCAGTATTTT.

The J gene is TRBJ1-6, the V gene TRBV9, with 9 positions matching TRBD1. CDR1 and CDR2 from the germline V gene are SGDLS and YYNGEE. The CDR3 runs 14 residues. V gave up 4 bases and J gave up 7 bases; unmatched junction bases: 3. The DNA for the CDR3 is TGTGCCAGCAGCCACGGACAGGGGAATTCACCCCTCCACTTT. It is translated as CASSHGQGNSPLHF.

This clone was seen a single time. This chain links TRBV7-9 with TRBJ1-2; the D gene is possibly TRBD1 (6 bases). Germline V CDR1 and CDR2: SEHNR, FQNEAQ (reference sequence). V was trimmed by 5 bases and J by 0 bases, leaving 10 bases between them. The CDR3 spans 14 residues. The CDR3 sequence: CASSQQGTNYGYTF. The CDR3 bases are TGTGCCAGCAGCCAACAGGGTACTAACTATGGCTACACCTTC.

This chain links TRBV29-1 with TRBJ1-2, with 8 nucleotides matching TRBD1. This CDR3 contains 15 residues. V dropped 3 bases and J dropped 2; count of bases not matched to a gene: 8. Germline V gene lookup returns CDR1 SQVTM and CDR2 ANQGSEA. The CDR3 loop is CSVDMSGGPNYGYTF. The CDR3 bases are TGCAGCGTTGATATGTCAGGGGGCCCCAACTATGGCTACACCTTC.

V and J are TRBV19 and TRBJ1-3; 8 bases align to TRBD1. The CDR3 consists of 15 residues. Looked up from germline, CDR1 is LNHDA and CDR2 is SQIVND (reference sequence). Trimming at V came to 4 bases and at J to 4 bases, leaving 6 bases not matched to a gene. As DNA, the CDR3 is TGTGCCAGTAGTAGAGGACAGGGACCCGGAAACACCATATATTTT. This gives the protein CASSRGQGPGNTIYF.

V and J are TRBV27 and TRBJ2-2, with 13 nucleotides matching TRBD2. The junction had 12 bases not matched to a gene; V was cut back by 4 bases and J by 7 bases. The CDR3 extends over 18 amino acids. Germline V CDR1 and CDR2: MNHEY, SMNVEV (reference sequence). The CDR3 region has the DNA TGTGCCAGCAGTTCCGAGACTAGCGGGGGGATTAGGGACGGGGAGCTGTTTTTT. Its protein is CASSSETSGGIRDGELFF.

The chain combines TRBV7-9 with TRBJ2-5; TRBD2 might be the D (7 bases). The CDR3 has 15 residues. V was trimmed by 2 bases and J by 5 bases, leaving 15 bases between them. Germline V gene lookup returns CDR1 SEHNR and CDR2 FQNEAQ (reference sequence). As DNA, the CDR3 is TGTGCCAGCAGCTTATTCCTCAGGGGAGGGGAGACCCAGTACTTC. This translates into CASSLFLRGGETQYF.

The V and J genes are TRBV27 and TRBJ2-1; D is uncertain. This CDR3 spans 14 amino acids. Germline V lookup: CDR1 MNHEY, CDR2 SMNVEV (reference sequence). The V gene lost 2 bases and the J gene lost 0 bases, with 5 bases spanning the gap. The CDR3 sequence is CASSLPSSYNEQFF. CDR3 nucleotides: TGTGCCAGCAGTTTACCGAGCTCCTACAATGAGCAGTTCTTC.

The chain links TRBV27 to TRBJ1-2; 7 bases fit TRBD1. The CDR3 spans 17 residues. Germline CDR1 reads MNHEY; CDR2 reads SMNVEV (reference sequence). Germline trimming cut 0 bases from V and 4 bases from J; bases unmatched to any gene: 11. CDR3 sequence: CASSLSVAGGLGYGYTF. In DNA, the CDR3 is TGTGCCAGCAGTTTATCGGTCGCAGGGGGACTGGGCTATGGCTACACCTTC.

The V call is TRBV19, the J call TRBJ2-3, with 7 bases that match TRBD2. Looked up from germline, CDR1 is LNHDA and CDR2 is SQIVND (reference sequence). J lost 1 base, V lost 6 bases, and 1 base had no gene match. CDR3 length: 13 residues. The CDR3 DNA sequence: TGTGCCAGTAGCGCGGGGGGCACAGATACGCAGTATTTT. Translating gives CASSAGGTDTQYF. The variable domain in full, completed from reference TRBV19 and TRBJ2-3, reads DGGITQSPKYLFRKEGQNVTLSCEQNLNHDAMYWYRQDPGQGLRLIYYSQIVNDFQKGDIAEGYSVSREKKESFPLTVTSAQKNPTAFYLCASSAGGTDTQYFGPGTRLTVL.

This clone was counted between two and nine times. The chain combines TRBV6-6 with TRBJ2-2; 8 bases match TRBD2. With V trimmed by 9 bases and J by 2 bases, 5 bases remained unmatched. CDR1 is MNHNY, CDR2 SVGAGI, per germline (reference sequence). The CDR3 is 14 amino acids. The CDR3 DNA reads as TGTGCCAGTGTTAGCGGGGTTAACACCGGGGAGCTGTTTTTT. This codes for CASVSGVNTGELFF.

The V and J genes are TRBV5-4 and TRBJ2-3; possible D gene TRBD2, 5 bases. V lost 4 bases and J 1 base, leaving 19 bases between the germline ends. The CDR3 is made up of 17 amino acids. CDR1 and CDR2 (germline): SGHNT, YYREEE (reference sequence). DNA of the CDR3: TGTGCCAGCAGCCCCGGCCTCCGAGCGGCCCGCACAGATACGCAGTATTTT. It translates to CASSPGLRAARTDTQYF. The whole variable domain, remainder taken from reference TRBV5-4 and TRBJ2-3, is ETGVTQSPTHLIKTRGQQVTLRCSSQSGHNTVSWYQQALGQGPQFIFQYYREEENGRGNFPPRFSGLQFPNYSSELNVNALELDDSALYLCASSPGLRAARTDTQYFGPGTRLTVL.

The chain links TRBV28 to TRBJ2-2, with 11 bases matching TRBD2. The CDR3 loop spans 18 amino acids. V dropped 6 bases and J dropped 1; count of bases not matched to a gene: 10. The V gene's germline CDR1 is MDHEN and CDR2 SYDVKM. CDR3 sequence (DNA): TGTGCCAGCAGCCCTACTAGCGGGAGTTTGGAGAACACCGGGGAGCTGTTTTTT. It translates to CASSPTSGSLENTGELFF.

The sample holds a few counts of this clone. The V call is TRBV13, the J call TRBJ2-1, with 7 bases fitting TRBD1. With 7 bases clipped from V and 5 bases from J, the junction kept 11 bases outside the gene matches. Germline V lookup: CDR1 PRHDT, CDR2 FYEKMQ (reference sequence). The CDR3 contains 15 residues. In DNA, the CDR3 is TGTGCCAGCACCTGTCAGGGGGTTGGGGACAATGAGCAGTTCTTC. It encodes CASTCQGVGDNEQFF.

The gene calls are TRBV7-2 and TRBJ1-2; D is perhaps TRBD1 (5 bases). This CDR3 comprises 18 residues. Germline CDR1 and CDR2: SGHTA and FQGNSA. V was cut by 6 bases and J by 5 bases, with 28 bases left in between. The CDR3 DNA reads TGTGCCAGCAGTTCAATTCCCGTCGGGGGGATTTCTATTTATGGCTACACCTTC. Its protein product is CASSSIPVGGISIYGYTF.

CDR3 region: CASSPGQLNQPQHF. For the CDR3, the DNA is TGTGCCAGCAGCCCGGGACAGCTCAATCAGCCCCAGCATTTT. This sequence joins TRBV27 and TRBJ1-5, with 7 bases identical to TRBD1. The CDR3 contains 14 residues. Trimming removed 6 bases from V and 3 bases from J; junction bases left unmatched: 5. CDR1 is MNHEY, CDR2 SMNVEV, per germline (reference sequence).

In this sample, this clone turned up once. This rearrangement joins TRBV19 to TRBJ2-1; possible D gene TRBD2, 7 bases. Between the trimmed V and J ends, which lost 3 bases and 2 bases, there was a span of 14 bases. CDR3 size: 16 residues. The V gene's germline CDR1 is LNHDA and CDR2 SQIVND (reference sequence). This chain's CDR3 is CASSIFGGPAYNEQFF. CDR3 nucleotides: TGTGCCAGTAGTATTTTCGGGGGGCCCGCCTACAATGAGCAGTTCTTC.

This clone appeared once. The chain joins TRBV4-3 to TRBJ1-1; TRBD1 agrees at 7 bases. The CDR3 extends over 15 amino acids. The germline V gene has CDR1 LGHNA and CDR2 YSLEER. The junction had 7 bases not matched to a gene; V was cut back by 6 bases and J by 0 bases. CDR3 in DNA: TGCGCCAGCAGTGTTGACAGGGTCATGAACACTGAAGCTTTCTTT. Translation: CASSVDRVMNTEAFF.

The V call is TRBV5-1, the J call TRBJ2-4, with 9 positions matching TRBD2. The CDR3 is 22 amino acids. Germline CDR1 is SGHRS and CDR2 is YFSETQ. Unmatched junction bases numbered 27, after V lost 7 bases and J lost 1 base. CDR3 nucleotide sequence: TGCGCCAGCTCCCCCTGGGTCCCCTCGCGGGGGGGCCCCCCTTTGGCCAAAAACATTCAGTACTTC. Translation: CASSPWVPSRGGPPLAKNIQYF.

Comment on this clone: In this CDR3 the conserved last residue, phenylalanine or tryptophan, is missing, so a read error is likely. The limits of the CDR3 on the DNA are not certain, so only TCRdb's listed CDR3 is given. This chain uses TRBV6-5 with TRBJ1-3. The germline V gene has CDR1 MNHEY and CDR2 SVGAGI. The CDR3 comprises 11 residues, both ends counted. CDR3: CASSHQREQFL.

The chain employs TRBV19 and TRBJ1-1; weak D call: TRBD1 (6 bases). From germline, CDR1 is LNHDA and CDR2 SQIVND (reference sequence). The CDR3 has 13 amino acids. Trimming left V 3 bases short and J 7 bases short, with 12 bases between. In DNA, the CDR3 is TGTGCCAGTAGTATCCGGGGGGCGAATGAAGCTTTCTTT. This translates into CASSIRGANEAFF.

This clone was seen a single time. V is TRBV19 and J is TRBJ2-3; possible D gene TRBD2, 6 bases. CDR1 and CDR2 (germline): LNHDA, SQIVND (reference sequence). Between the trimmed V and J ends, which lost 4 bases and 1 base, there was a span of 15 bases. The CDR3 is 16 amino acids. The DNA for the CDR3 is TGTGCCAGTAGTACCGTACTAGCTAAGGGCACAGATACGCAGTATTTT. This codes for CASSTVLAKGTDTQYF.

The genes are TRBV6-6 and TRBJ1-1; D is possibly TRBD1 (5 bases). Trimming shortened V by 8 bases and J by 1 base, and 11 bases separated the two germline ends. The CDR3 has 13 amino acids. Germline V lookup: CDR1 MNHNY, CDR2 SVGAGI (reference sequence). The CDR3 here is CASSGRGNTEAFF. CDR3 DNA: TGTGCCAGCTCAGGGAGGGGGAACACTGAAGCTTTCTTT.

CDR3 DNA: TGCGCCAGCAGCCAAGATGGACTCTCTGGGGCCAACGTCCTGACTTTC. This encodes CASSQDGLSGANVLTF. The V and J genes are TRBV4-3 and TRBJ2-6; tentatively, D is TRBD2 (5 bases). The CDR3 runs 16 residues. CDR1 and CDR2 (germline): LGHNA, YSLEER. Trimming left V 0 bases short and J 0 bases short, with 6 bases between.

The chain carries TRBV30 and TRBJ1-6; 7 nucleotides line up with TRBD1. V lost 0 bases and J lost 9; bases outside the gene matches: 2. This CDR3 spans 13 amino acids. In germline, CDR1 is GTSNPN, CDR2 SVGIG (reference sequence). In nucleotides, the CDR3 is TGTGCCTGGAGTGTCCCAGGGGGTTCACCCCTCCACTTT. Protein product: CAWSVPGGSPLHF.

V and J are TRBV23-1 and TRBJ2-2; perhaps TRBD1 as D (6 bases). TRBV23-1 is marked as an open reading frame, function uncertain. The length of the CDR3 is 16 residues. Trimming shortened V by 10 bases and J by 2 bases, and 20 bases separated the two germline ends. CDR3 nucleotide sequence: TGCGCCACCCCGATCCGACAGGCGCGAAACACCGGGGAGCTGTTTTTT. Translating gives CATPIRQARNTGELFF.